This T cell receptor beta chain was found in a study of liver allograft versus peripheral blood T cells. For the study at large: Comparative analysis was performed on T cell receptor repertoires from transplanted livers and from recipients' peripheral blood.

The J segment lost 6 bases and the V segment lost 2 bases, leaving 2 bases of the junction unmatched. The CDR3 totals 14 residues. Per the germline V gene, CDR1 is WSHSY and CDR2 is SAAADI. TCRdb passed the reads through MiXCR, listing each CDR3 protein once. This sample has about 7,000 distinct CDR3 sequences, with over 15% found just once. The J gene is TRBJ2-2, the V gene TRBV10-2; 8 bases are a match to TRBD2. This sequence originates from a human patient who had a liver transplant. Some T cells could come from the graft donor. The CDR3 reads CASSETGGAGELFF. The CDR3 bases are TGCGCCAGCAGTGAGACCGGGGGGGCCGGGGAGCTGTTTTTT.